The 32 T cell receptor beta chains reported below all come from one sample, sequenced in a study of T cell responses to AZD1222 COVID-19 vaccine. Produced via immunoSEQ multiplex PCR; TCRdb's table is partial and in-frame only. Among about 120,000 clones listed, 80% to 85% were seen once. Sequenced material: peripheral blood, taken on day 0 of AZD1222 vaccination. The receptors come from an adult in good health.

V and J are TRBV27 and TRBJ1-3; D is possibly TRBD1 (5 bases). Between the trimmed V and J ends, which lost 2 bases and 2 bases, there was a span of 7 bases. The CDR3 length is 14 residues. CDR1 and CDR2 (germline): MNHEY, SMNVEV (reference sequence). The CDR3 loop is CASSLRGAGNTIYF. The CDR3 bases are TGTGCCAGCAGTTTACGGGGGGCTGGAAACACCATATATTTT.

The gene calls are TRBV7-2 and TRBJ1-5; D is possibly TRBD1 (5 bases). V was shortened by 1 base and J by 7 bases, with 8 bases between the two germline ends. The CDR3 is made up of 13 amino acids. Germline CDR1 reads SGHTA; CDR2 reads FQGNSA. CDR3 DNA sequence: TGTGCCAGCAGCTTAGGTTGGGGGCAGCCCCAGCATTTT. It specifies CASSLGWGQPQHF.

Worth noting for this clone: Germline and junction disagree at one end, which may indicate a read error. The V call is TRBV6-5, the J call TRBJ1-2, with D possibly matching TRBD1 (6 bases). The CDR3 covers 11 residues. Germline V gene lookup returns CDR1 MNHEY and CDR2 SVGAGI. The CDR3 DNA reads as TGTGCCAGCAGTTACCCTCCGGGACACTACTTC. Amino acids: CASSYPPGHYF.

This sequence joins TRBV19 and TRBJ1-2; TRBD1 matches at 8 bases. This CDR3 spans 15 amino acids. Germline V lookup: CDR1 LNHDA, CDR2 SQIVND (reference sequence). V shed 7 bases, J shed 5 bases, and the junction held 12 bases outside the gene matches. CDR3 loop: CASTSTGALLYGYTF. The CDR3 region has the DNA TGTGCCAGTACCTCGACAGGGGCACTGCTATATGGCTACACCTTC. The variable domain in full, with the rest retrieved from reference TRBV19 and TRBJ1-2, is DGGITQSPKYLFRKEGQNVTLSCEQNLNHDAMYWYRQDPGQGLRLIYYSQIVNDFQKGDIAEGYSVSREKKESFPLTVTSAQKNPTAFYLCASTSTGALLYGYTFGSGTRLTVV.

V usage is TRBV7-2 and J usage is TRBJ2-3; TRBD2 aligns across 8 bases. CDR3 size: 15 residues. CDR1 and CDR2 from the germline V gene are SGHTA and FQGNSA. V shed 7 bases and J 2 bases; nucleotides not matched to a gene: 8. The CDR3 DNA reads TGTGCCAGCACCCCCAGCGGGAGCGTCACAGATACGCAGTATTTT. Translation: CASTPSGSVTDTQYF.

This clone was detected a few times. V and J are TRBV9 and TRBJ1-1; 11 bases line up with TRBD1. The CDR3 is 17 residues long. Germline V gene lookup returns CDR1 SGDLS and CDR2 YYNGEE. J lost 6 bases, V lost 3 bases, and 13 bases had no gene match. The CDR3 DNA reads as TGTGCCAGCAGCGCCCAGGGACAGGGGGTAGGGCTTGCTGAAGCTTTCTTT. The encoded protein is CASSAQGQGVGLAEAFF.

The CDR3 reads CASSSRGGNQPQHF. The CDR3 nucleotides read TGTGCCAGCAGCTCCAGGGGGGGGAATCAGCCCCAGCATTTT. V gene TRBV7-2 combines with J gene TRBJ1-5; 7 positions match TRBD1. The V segment lost 4 bases and the J segment 4 bases; nucleotides outside the gene matches: 4. Germline values: CDR1 SGHTA, CDR2 FQGNSA. The CDR3 contains 14 residues.

The rearrangement uses TRBV28 and TRBJ1-3; 7 positions agree with TRBD1. CDR1 is MDHEN, CDR2 SYDVKM, per germline. This CDR3 contains 14 residues. V lost 7 bases and J lost 1; bases outside the gene matches: 4. The chain's CDR3 is CASIGQVSGNTIYF. The CDR3 DNA is TGTGCCAGCATCGGACAGGTTTCTGGAAACACCATATATTTT.

This chain uses TRBV28 with TRBJ1-2; 11 bases line up with TRBD1. CDR3 size: 16 residues. Germline CDR1 and CDR2: MDHEN and SYDVKM. Trimming removed 5 bases from V and 5 bases from J; junction bases left unmatched: 10. The CDR3 sequence is CASSPIRTGGSYGYTF. The DNA of the CDR3 is TGTGCCAGCAGTCCGATACGGACAGGGGGCTCGTATGGCTACACCTTC.

About this clone itself: The junction departs from the called germline gene at one end, perhaps through a read error. The chain has TRBV28 and TRBJ1-2, with a possible D match to TRBD1 (5 bases). CDR3 size: 13 residues. The V gene's germline CDR1 is MDHEN and CDR2 SYDVKM. CDR3 bases: TGTGCCAGCAGTTTATCGTTACAGGCACCCTTTGCCTTC. The encoded protein is CASSLSLQAPFAF.

The chain links TRBV28 to TRBJ1-5; D perhaps matches TRBD1 (5 bases). The V end was cut by 4 bases, the J end by 6 bases, with 13 bases between. The germline V gene has CDR1 MDHEN and CDR2 SYDVKM. The CDR3 sequence is 14 residues long. The CDR3 is CASSYRTGTQPQHF. The CDR3 bases are TGTGCCAGCAGTTACAGGACTGGCACTCAGCCCCAGCATTTT.

V and J are TRBV29-1 and TRBJ1-1, with no clear D. The CDR3 contains 13 residues. The germline V and J ends were trimmed by 2 bases and 5 bases, with 12 bases remaining between them. Germline V CDR1 and CDR2: SQVTM, ANQGSEA. CDR3 amino acids: CSVESGVETEAFF. Here the CDR3 DNA reads TGCAGCGTTGAAAGTGGAGTAGAAACTGAAGCTTTCTTT.

DNA of the CDR3: TGTGCCAGCAGCTTAGGGGCCAGGGAGGGCTACGAGCAGTACTTC. Protein: CASSLGAREGYEQYF. The chain couples TRBV11-2 to TRBJ2-7; 7 bases map to TRBD2. J gave up 3 bases and V 1 base, and 6 bases lay outside the gene matches. Germline CDR1 is SGHAT and CDR2 is FQNNGV. The CDR3 covers 15 residues.

The rearrangement links TRBV5-1 to TRBJ1-1, with D hard to call. CDR1 SGHRS and CDR2 YFSETQ come from the germline V gene. V shed 0 bases and J shed 6 bases, with 9 bases lying between them. There are 13 residues in the CDR3. The CDR3 nucleotides are TGCGCCAGCAGCTTGGGCGGGTTCGCTGAAGCTTTCTTT. Translating gives CASSLGGFAEAFF.

This clone was observed a handful of times. CDR3 bases: TGCGCCAGCAGCCAAGGGACCTATTATAATTCACCCCTCCACTTT. Translation gives CASSQGTYYNSPLHF. The chain has TRBV4-1 and TRBJ1-6; D is unclear. The V end lost 1 base, the J end lost 4 bases, and 8 bases lay between the germline ends. Germline V lookup: CDR1 MGHRA, CDR2 YSYEKL. The CDR3 has 15 residues.

The V and J genes are TRBV28 and TRBJ2-2, with D perhaps given as TRBD1 or TRBD2 (6 bases each). V lost 6 bases and J 1 base, leaving 12 bases between the germline ends. Germline CDR1 reads MDHEN; CDR2 reads SYDVKM. The CDR3 is 15 amino acids. CDR3 sequence: CASRRDTLNTGELFF. CDR3 DNA sequence: TGTGCCAGCAGGCGGGACACTTTGAACACCGGGGAGCTGTTTTTT.

V is TRBV6-1 and J is TRBJ1-3, with TRBD1 as a possible D gene (6 bases). Trimming pared 4 bases from V and 0 bases from J, leaving 19 bases between. This CDR3 region has 18 residues. The germline V gene encodes CDR1 MNHNS and CDR2 SASEGT. For the CDR3, the DNA is TGTGCCAGCAGTGCCAGGGGACGGGAGATCCCCTCTGGAAACACCATATATTTT. This codes for CASSARGREIPSGNTIYF.

The chain joins TRBV6-6 to TRBJ2-7; D unresolved. In germline, CDR1 is MNHNY, CDR2 SVGAGI (reference sequence). The CDR3 is 12 amino acids. V shed 1 base and J shed 2 bases, with 3 bases lying between them. The CDR3 sequence is CASSYLTYEQYF. The CDR3 region has the DNA TGTGCCAGCAGTTACTTGACCTACGAGCAGTACTTC.

V gene TRBV24-1 combines with J gene TRBJ2-1; 7 bases are shared with TRBD1. Per germline, CDR1 KGHDR and CDR2 SFDVKD. This CDR3 spans 16 amino acids. Germline trimming cut 1 base from V and 0 bases from J; bases unmatched to any gene: 2. The CDR3 DNA is TGTGCCACCAGTGATTTCGAGGGGGCCTCCTACAATGAGCAGTTCTTC. It yields the protein CATSDFEGASYNEQFF.

The CDR3 sequence: CASSLQPGGNTEAFF. The CDR3 DNA reads as TGTGCCAGCAGCTTACAACCGGGGGGAAACACTGAAGCTTTCTTT. J is TRBJ1-1 and V is TRBV7-2, with a tentative D call TRBD1 (5 bases). V lost 2 bases, J lost 2 bases, and 12 bases lay in between. Germline V gene data show CDR1 as SGHTA and CDR2 as FQGNSA. This CDR3 spans 15 amino acids.

This rearrangement joins TRBV19 to TRBJ1-2, with D perhaps matching TRBD1 (6 bases). CDR3 length: 15 residues. The ends were cut back, 4 bases at V and 8 bases at J, with 20 bases in the middle. The V gene's germline CDR1 is LNHDA and CDR2 SQIVND (reference sequence). The CDR3 bases are TGTGCCAGTAGTACCTATAACAGGGTCGGTGGAGGCTACACCTTC. Translated, it gives CASSTYNRVGGGYTF.

The chain uses TRBV5-1 and TRBJ1-2; 10 bases line up with TRBD1. V lost 0 bases, J lost 7 bases, and 9 bases stayed unmatched. The V gene's germline CDR1 is SGHRS and CDR2 YFSETQ. This CDR3 contains 16 residues. CDR3 in amino acids: CASSLAGDRGLGGYTF. The DNA for the CDR3 is TGCGCCAGCAGCTTGGCGGGGGACAGGGGTCTTGGTGGCTACACCTTC. Filled out from reference TRBV5-1 and TRBJ1-2, the complete variable domain reads KAGVTQTPRYLIKTRGQQVTLSCSPISGHRSVSWYQQTPGQGLQFLFEYFSETQRNKGNFPGRFSGRQFSNSRSEMNVSTLELGDSALYLCASSLAGDRGLGGYTFGSGTRLTVV.

This chain links TRBV7-3 with TRBJ1-6; 9 bases line up with TRBD1. This CDR3 contains 14 residues. Germline assignment: CDR1 SGHTA and CDR2 FQGTGA. Losses at the gene ends were 5 bases for V and 9 bases for J; bases not matched to a gene: 5. Here the CDR3 DNA reads TGTGCCAGCAGCCCGGGACAGGGCTTTTCACCCCTCCACTTT. This encodes CASSPGQGFSPLHF.

This clone occurred a few times. The V and J genes are TRBV4-2 and TRBJ1-6; tentatively, D is TRBD1 (5 bases). The CDR3 runs 17 residues. Per the germline V gene, CDR1 is LGHNA and CDR2 is YNFKEQ. Trimming removed 3 bases from V and 0 bases from J, with 12 bases in between. The CDR3 region is CASSHTSGSSYNSPLHF. The CDR3 DNA is TGTGCCAGCAGCCACACATCAGGGAGCTCCTATAATTCACCCCTCCACTTT.

V gene TRBV19 combines with J gene TRBJ1-6, with a weak D call TRBD1 (6 bases). Germline V gives CDR1 LNHDA, CDR2 SQIVND (reference sequence). CDR3 size: 14 residues. V shed 3 bases and J shed 10 bases, with 13 bases lying between them. The CDR3 sequence: CASSITGTSSPLHF. The DNA for the CDR3 is TGTGCCAGTAGTATCACAGGGACATCCTCACCCCTCCACTTT. Drawing the rest from reference TRBV19 and TRBJ1-6, the complete variable domain is DGGITQSPKYLFRKEGQNVTLSCEQNLNHDAMYWYRQDPGQGLRLIYYSQIVNDFQKGDIAEGYSVSREKKESFPLTVTSAQKNPTAFYLCASSITGTSSPLHFGNGTRLTVT.

V usage is TRBV24-1 and J usage is TRBJ2-7, with 9 bases matching TRBD2. Per the germline V gene, CDR1 is KGHDR and CDR2 is SFDVKD. With 9 bases clipped from V and 0 bases from J, the junction kept 8 bases outside the gene matches. The length of the CDR3 is 15 residues. CDR3 sequence reads: CATARGLAFSYEQYF. As DNA, the CDR3 is TGTGCCACCGCTAGGGGACTAGCCTTCTCCTACGAGCAGTACTTC.

This rearrangement joins TRBV19 to TRBJ2-1, with 8 bases that match TRBD1. This CDR3 has 14 residues. Germline V gives CDR1 LNHDA, CDR2 SQIVND (reference sequence). After removal of 5 bases from V and 5 bases from J, the junction contained 5 bases not matched to a gene. The CDR3 is CASSAWTGHNEQFF. The DNA of the CDR3 is TGTGCCAGTAGTGCGTGGACAGGGCACAATGAGCAGTTCTTC.

The CDR3 DNA follows: TGTGCCAGCAGCTTAACGGCAGGGAGAGAGACCCAGTACTTC. It codes for CASSLTAGRETQYF. This rearrangement joins TRBV7-2 to TRBJ2-5; D assignment may be TRBD1 or TRBD2 (5 bases each). V was cut by 2 bases and J by 4 bases, with 11 bases left in between. Germline V gene sequence: CDR1 SGHTA, CDR2 FQGNSA. The CDR3 spans 14 residues.

The V call is TRBV7-9, the J call TRBJ1-2; tentatively, D is TRBD1 (6 bases). Trimming left V 5 bases short and J 4 bases short, with 17 bases between. This CDR3 is built from 15 residues. Germline CDR1 reads SEHNR; CDR2 reads FQNEAQ (reference sequence). The CDR3 reads CASSIQAGDLYGYTF. CDR3 DNA sequence: TGTGCCAGCAGCATACAAGCAGGGGATCTCTATGGCTACACCTTC.

The chain recombines TRBV28 with TRBJ1-2; the D gene is possibly TRBD1 (5 bases). With 3 bases removed from V and 4 bases from J, the gap between germline ends came to 18 bases. The CDR3 contains 16 residues. Looked up from germline, CDR1 is MDHEN and CDR2 is SYDVKM. This chain's CDR3 is CASSLSGTLPIYGYTF. In nucleotides, the CDR3 is TGTGCCAGCAGTTTGTCGGGGACTCTACCGATCTATGGCTACACCTTC.

The genes are TRBV19 and TRBJ2-1; D not resolved. Germline lookup yields CDR1 LNHDA and CDR2 SQIVND (reference sequence). Trimming removed 9 bases from V and 6 bases from J, with 15 bases in between. The CDR3 loop spans 13 amino acids. The CDR3 DNA is TGTGCCAGCGCTGGGGATGGCATCAATGAGCAGTTCTTC. It specifies CASAGDGINEQFF.

The chain has TRBV10-3 and TRBJ2-7; perhaps TRBD1 as D (6 bases). The CDR3 is made up of 16 amino acids. Trimming removed 2 bases at V and 0 bases at J, with 14 bases between. CDR1 is ENHRY, CDR2 SYGVKD, per germline. CDR3 nucleotides: TGTGCCATCAGTGAGAATAACAGGGCCTACTCCTACGAGCAGTACTTC. Protein product: CAISENNRAYSYEQYF.